The 29 T cell receptor beta chains listed next were all sequenced from one sample in a study of cytomegalovirus exposure and HLA in healthy donors. Primers included in the PCR were 60 Vbeta and 13 Jbeta primers. Profiled with immunoSEQ multiplex PCR; TCRdb holds only in-frame clones, not every one. The sample includes fewer than 250,000 clones, over 60% of them seen just once. Sequences were obtained from PBMCs. The origin of the receptors is a male donor in good health and CMV-seronegative.

The chain links TRBV19 to TRBJ1-5; perhaps TRBD1 as D (6 bases). Trimming left V 11 bases short and J 2 bases short, with 13 bases between. This CDR3 comprises 13 residues. Germline V gene lookup returns CDR1 LNHDA and CDR2 SQIVND (reference sequence). The CDR3 is CAGGGRGNQPQHF. The CDR3 coding sequence is TGTGCCGGGGGGGGCCGGGGCAATCAGCCCCAGCATTTT.

In its sample, this clone was seen a few times. Additional DNA sequences in this sample encode the identical CDR3. This chain uses TRBV10-3 with TRBJ2-7; D is possibly TRBD1 (5 bases). CDR3 length equals 15 residues. CDR1 ENHRY and CDR2 SYGVKD come from the germline V gene. The V and J ends lost 2 bases and 4 bases respectively, with 15 bases between them. The chain's CDR3 is CAISETNRGDYEQYF. In nucleotides, the CDR3 is TGTGCCATCAGTGAGACGAATAGGGGCGATTACGAGCAGTACTTC.

V is TRBV5-1 and J is TRBJ1-2; D call uncertain. The CDR3 spans 13 residues. V was cut by 4 bases and J by 8 bases, with 15 bases left in between. Germline CDR1 SGHRS, CDR2 YFSETQ. This CDR3 reads CASSEGPERGYTF. CDR3 nucleotides: TGCGCCAGCAGCGAGGGCCCAGAGAGGGGCTACACCTTC. Combining the CDR3 with reference TRBV5-1 and TRBJ1-2 gives the whole variable domain KAGVTQTPRYLIKTRGQQVTLSCSPISGHRSVSWYQQTPGQGLQFLFEYFSETQRNKGNFPGRFSGRQFSNSRSEMNVSTLELGDSALYLCASSEGPERGYTFGSGTRLTVV.

This clone was picked up one time. The chain carries TRBV11-3 and TRBJ2-2; D ambiguous. The V end was cut by 2 bases, the J end by 6 bases, with 10 bases between. Germline V CDR1 and CDR2: SGHNT, YENEEA. This CDR3 comprises 14 residues. This CDR3 is CASSLQRLAGELFF. CDR3 DNA sequence: TGTGCCAGCAGCTTACAGCGATTGGCCGGGGAGCTGTTTTTT.

V and J are TRBV5-1 and TRBJ2-1, with TRBD2 matching 10 bases. The trim removed 2 bases at V and 4 bases at J, leaving 9 bases unmatched. Germline-derived CDR1 and CDR2 are SGHRS and YFSETQ. This CDR3 has 17 amino acids. The CDR3 DNA sequence: TGCGCCAGCAGCTTTAGCGGGGGGTCGGTAGCTTACAATGAGCAGTTCTTC. Translation: CASSFSGGSVAYNEQFF.

V is TRBV4-3 and J is TRBJ2-7; D possibly corresponds to TRBD1 (6 bases). With 3 bases removed from V and 4 bases from J, the gap between germline ends came to 13 bases. Germline values: CDR1 LGHNA, CDR2 YSLEER. The CDR3 is 14 amino acids. The CDR3 loop is CASSQGLDRYEQYF. CDR3 in DNA: TGCGCCAGCAGCCAGGGTCTAGACAGGTACGAGCAGTACTTC.

V usage is TRBV29-1 and J usage is TRBJ1-2, with D possibly matching TRBD1 (6 bases). In germline, CDR1 is SQVTM, CDR2 ANQGSEA. This CDR3 has 12 residues. V was pared by 5 bases and J by 5 bases, with 12 bases between. The CDR3 DNA sequence: TGCAGCGTTTGGGGGACATCTTATGGCTACACCTTC. Amino acids: CSVWGTSYGYTF.

The rearrangement joins TRBV30 to TRBJ2-5, with a tentative D call TRBD1 (6 bases). Judging by the DNA end, TRBJ2-7 fits better; the J call may be wrong. CDR3 length: 15 amino acids. The germline V gene has CDR1 GTSNPN and CDR2 SVGIG (reference sequence). The CDR3 is CAWSLWERTAYEQYF. The CDR3 bases are TGTGCCTGGAGTCTTTGGGAGCGGACAGCCTACGAGCAGTACTTC.

The CDR3 spells CAIREGTGAGANVLTF. DNA of the CDR3: TGTGCCATCAGGGAGGGGACAGGGGCTGGGGCCAACGTCCTGACTTTC. J is TRBJ2-6 and V is TRBV10-3; 10 nucleotides match TRBD1. The CDR3 sequence is 16 residues long. CDR1 is ENHRY and CDR2 is SYGVKD in the germline V gene. V lost 6 bases and J lost 2; bases outside the gene matches: 4.

The V gene is TRBV5-1, the J gene TRBJ2-2, with 7 bases lining up with TRBD1. The V segment lost 4 bases and the J segment 6 bases; nucleotides outside the gene matches: 3. CDR3 length equals 13 residues. Germline CDR1 reads SGHRS; CDR2 reads YFSETQ. The CDR3 here is CASSRQGAGELFF. CDR3 nucleotide sequence: TGCGCCAGCAGCCGCCAGGGGGCCGGGGAGCTGTTTTTT.

The genes are TRBV4-2 and TRBJ2-7; D is possibly TRBD2 (6 bases). The V and J ends lost 0 bases and 2 bases respectively, with 11 bases between them. Germline-derived CDR1 and CDR2 are LGHNA and YNFKEQ. This CDR3 is 15 amino acids long. CDR3 bases: TGTGCCAGCAGCCAAGAACGCGGGGCCCCCTACGAGCAGTACTTC. It encodes CASSQERGAPYEQYF.

The J gene is TRBJ2-7, the V gene TRBV7-2, with D maybe TRBD1 (5 bases). The CDR3 is 15 amino acids. Trimming removed 1 base at V and 7 bases at J, with 17 bases between. Germline CDR1 reads SGHTA; CDR2 reads FQGNSA. The CDR3, as DNA: TGTGCCAGCAGCTTAGGTCAGGGCGTCCAAGGGGAGCAGTACTTC. The encoded protein is CASSLGQGVQGEQYF.

The chain has TRBV7-9 and TRBJ1-1; 9 nucleotides agree with TRBD1. CDR1 SEHNR and CDR2 FQNEAQ come from the germline V gene (reference sequence). The CDR3 has 15 residues. Trimming took 4 bases from V and 5 from J; bases not matched to a gene: 8. The CDR3 loop reads CASSSAGQGFTEAFF. As DNA, the CDR3 is TGTGCCAGCAGCTCGGCGGGACAGGGTTTTACTGAAGCTTTCTTT. Based on the CDR3 plus reference TRBV7-9 and TRBJ1-1, the full variable domain is DTGVSQNPRHKITKRGQNVTFRCDPISEHNRLYWYRQTLGQGPEFLTYFQNEAQLEKSRLLSDRFSAERPKGSFSTLEIQRTEQGDSAMYLCASSSAGQGFTEAFFGQGTRLTVV.

The chain uses TRBV9 and TRBJ2-5; possible D gene TRBD2, 8 bases. CDR3 length equals 16 residues. The V gene's germline CDR1 is SGDLS and CDR2 YYNGEE. V gave up 4 bases and J gave up 0 bases, with 16 bases separating them. CDR3 loop: CASSPGGGRYQETQYF. CDR3 nucleotides: TGTGCCAGCAGCCCGGGAGGGGGCCGGTACCAAGAGACCCAGTACTTC.

The chain employs TRBV6-6 and TRBJ2-1; TRBD1 matches at 11 bases. The J segment lost 10 bases and the V segment lost 6 bases, leaving 2 bases of the junction unmatched. This CDR3 comprises 12 residues. Germline CDR1 is MNHNY and CDR2 is SVGAGI (reference sequence). CDR3 amino acids: CASRDRGREQFF. In DNA, the CDR3 is TGTGCCAGCAGGGACAGGGGGCGGGAGCAGTTCTTC.

This chain links TRBV30 with TRBJ1-5, with unresolved D. The CDR3 covers 13 residues. Trimming took 4 bases from V and 0 from J, leaving 7 bases between them. Per germline, CDR1 GTSNPN and CDR2 SVGIG (reference sequence). The CDR3 sequence is CAWTSDSNQPQHF. For the CDR3, the DNA is TGTGCCTGGACCTCAGATAGCAATCAGCCCCAGCATTTT.

This chain connects TRBV6-5 to TRBJ1-4; the D is unclear. This CDR3 contains 13 residues. Trimming shortened V by 7 bases and J by 4 bases, and 10 bases separated the two germline ends. Germline loops: CDR1 MNHEY, CDR2 SVGAGI. The CDR3 reads CASTRAINEKLFF. In nucleotides, the CDR3 is TGTGCCAGCACGCGCGCAATTAATGAAAAACTGTTTTTT.

The chain uses TRBV27 and TRBJ2-5; 12 bases agree with TRBD2. In germline, CDR1 is MNHEY, CDR2 SMNVEV (reference sequence). The J segment lost 5 bases and the V segment lost 6 bases, leaving 10 bases of the junction unmatched. The CDR3 totals 16 residues. The CDR3 spells CASSPLAGGPEETQYF. In DNA, the CDR3 is TGTGCCAGCAGCCCCCTAGCGGGAGGGCCTGAGGAGACCCAGTACTTC.

The rearrangement uses TRBV7-2 and TRBJ2-3; maybe TRBD1 (6 bases). This CDR3 is 13 amino acids long. V lost 4 bases and J lost 7, with 12 bases in between. CDR1 is SGHTA, CDR2 FQGNSA, per germline. This CDR3 reads CASSYDRRHTQYF. CDR3 DNA: TGTGCCAGCAGCTATGACAGGCGGCATACGCAGTATTTT. Filled out from reference TRBV7-2 and TRBJ2-3, the complete variable domain reads GAGVSQSPSNKVTEKGKDVELRCDPISGHTALYWYRQSLGQGLEFLIYFQGNSAPDKSGLPSDRFSAERTGGSVSTLTIQRTQQEDSAVYLCASSYDRRHTQYFGPGTRLTVL.

This clone was counted a single time. Other DNA sequences in this specimen translate into the identical CDR3. The chain joins TRBV27 to TRBJ2-7, with D maybe TRBD2 (5 bases). Germline CDR1 and CDR2: MNHEY and SMNVEV (reference sequence). The V and J ends lost 8 bases and 0 bases respectively, with 11 bases between them. CDR3 length equals 13 residues. The CDR3 loop is CASFPRDSYEQYF. The CDR3 nucleotides are TGTGCCAGCTTCCCCCGGGACTCCTACGAGCAGTACTTC.

The chain has TRBV7-8 and TRBJ2-5; D may be TRBD1 (6 bases). Germline V gene data show CDR1 as SGHVS and CDR2 as FQNEAQ. The V and J ends lost 7 bases and 2 bases respectively, with 17 bases between them. This CDR3 spans 15 amino acids. The CDR3 protein is CASTLTRTEQETQYF. The DNA for the CDR3 is TGTGCCAGCACCCTTACGAGGACAGAACAAGAGACCCAGTACTTC.

This clone was seen a single time. This sequence joins TRBV7-4 and TRBJ2-3, with 16 bases aligning to TRBD2. The CDR3 totals 20 residues. The ends lost 1 base at V and 1 base at J; junction bases unmatched: 8. Germline lookup yields CDR1 SGHVT and CDR2 SQSDAQ. CDR3 in DNA: TGTGCCAGCAGCTTAGAGGGGACTAGCGGGGGGGCACGGGGCACAGATACGCAGTATTTT. This gives the protein CASSLEGTSGGARGTDTQYF.

The DNA for the CDR3 is TGTGCCTGGAGTGTTTGGGGGCAAGCTGGAAACACCATATATTTT. Its translation is CAWSVWGQAGNTIYF. This rearrangement joins TRBV30 to TRBJ1-3, with D possibly matching TRBD1 (6 bases). V was trimmed by 0 bases and J by 2 bases, leaving 11 bases between them. CDR1 and CDR2 (germline): GTSNPN, SVGIG (reference sequence). CDR3 size: 15 residues.

This clone was seen a handful of times. The chain is built from TRBV9 and TRBJ2-1, with 7 nucleotides matching TRBD2. The length of the CDR3 is 15 residues. Germline V CDR1 and CDR2: SGDLS, YYNGEE. The J segment lost 5 bases and the V segment lost 0 bases, leaving 5 bases of the junction unmatched. The CDR3 here is CASSVGGGLNNEQFF. The DNA of the CDR3 is TGTGCCAGCAGCGTAGGGGGGGGTCTAAACAATGAGCAGTTCTTC. Full variable domain (missing parts from reference TRBV9 and TRBJ2-1): DSGVTQTPKHLITATGQRVTLRCSPRSGDLSVYWYQQSLDQGLQFLIQYYNGEERAKGNILERFSAQQFPDLHSELNLSSLELGDSALYFCASSVGGGLNNEQFFGPGTRLTVL.

This clone was seen a few times. The CDR3 reads CASSVREGPYEQYF. As DNA, the CDR3 is TGTGCCAGCAGTGTAAGGGAGGGCCCCTACGAGCAGTACTTC. The gene calls are TRBV6-1 and TRBJ2-7, with 7 bases matching TRBD2. This CDR3 has 14 residues. Germline V gives CDR1 MNHNS, CDR2 SASEGT. The J segment lost 2 bases and the V segment lost 4 bases, leaving 5 bases of the junction unmatched.

The CDR3 bases are TGTGCCAGCAGCTTGGGGACAGGGTTTGGCTACGAGCAGTACTTC. It is translated as CASSLGTGFGYEQYF. The rearrangement links TRBV5-8 to TRBJ2-7; TRBD1 matches 8 bases. Germline values: CDR1 SGHTS, CDR2 YDEGEE. J gave up 3 bases and V 0 bases, and 5 bases lay outside the gene matches. The CDR3 contains 15 residues.

The chain joins TRBV19 to TRBJ1-5; 7 bases fit TRBD1. Trimming removed 7 bases from V and 3 bases from J; junction bases left unmatched: 9. This CDR3 has 15 residues. Germline V gene lookup returns CDR1 LNHDA and CDR2 SQIVND (reference sequence). The CDR3 here is CASIPGQAFNQPQHF. In DNA, the CDR3 is TGTGCCAGTATTCCCGGACAGGCCTTCAATCAGCCCCAGCATTTT. Full variable domain (rest looked up from reference TRBV19 and TRBJ1-5): DGGITQSPKYLFRKEGQNVTLSCEQNLNHDAMYWYRQDPGQGLRLIYYSQIVNDFQKGDIAEGYSVSREKKESFPLTVTSAQKNPTAFYLCASIPGQAFNQPQHFGDGTRLSIL.

The chain recombines TRBV7-3 with TRBJ1-2; TRBD1 aligns across 8 bases. V was pared by 5 bases and J by 0 bases, with 5 bases of the junction left unmatched. This CDR3 has 15 residues. Per germline, CDR1 SGHTA and CDR2 FQGTGA. Here the CDR3 DNA reads TGTGCCAGCAGCCCAGGGGGCGCCGCTAACTATGGCTACACCTTC. Translating it yields CASSPGGAANYGYTF.

The chain links TRBV19 to TRBJ2-1; 8 nucleotides agree with TRBD2. CDR3 size: 16 residues. The germline gives CDR1 LNHDA, CDR2 SQIVND (reference sequence). V was pared by 1 base and J by 4 bases, with 6 bases of the junction left unmatched. The CDR3, as DNA: TGTGCCAGTAGTATAGTTGCGCGACTAGCGTACAATGAGCAGTTCTTC. It is translated as CASSIVARLAYNEQFF.